This TCR beta chain derives from a study of T cell responses to AZD1222 COVID-19 vaccine. Note on this clone: Its antigen is as yet unknown.

Sequenced by immunoSEQ multiplex PCR; TCRdb stores in-frame clones only, minus some. The repertoire holds some 30,000 clones, with about nine tenths as singletons. V was trimmed by 1 base and J by 0 bases, leaving 15 bases between them. Germline V gene sequence: CDR1 SGHAT, CDR2 FQNNGV. CDR3 length: 17 amino acids. Study-wide findings and caveats: Among those given AZD1222, only five or six were seropositive at baseline. Clonal diversity may have been underestimated, and the donors were mostly white British, with more females than males. Increased Spike-specific TCR breadth and depth were observed after two AZD1222 doses. Unmutated regions of variants are reportedly targeted by nearly half of spike-specific TCRs.

The TCR was taken from an adult in good health. Sample: peripheral blood, taken on day 0 of AZD1222 vaccination. The J gene is TRBJ1-2, the V gene TRBV11-2; D is ambiguous. CDR3 DNA sequence: TGTGCCAGCAGCTTAGCGGTAACCGGGCACTCTAACTATGGCTACACCTTC. Amino acid sequence: CASSLAVTGHSNYGYTF.